The 27 T cell receptor beta chains given below trace back to one sample, sequenced in a study of technical replicates of blood from several donors. Profiling relied on immunoSEQ multiplex PCR, and the TCRdb table lists in-frame clones only, not all of them. The repertoire has roughly 79,000 clones, 91% of them found once; the top ten carry about 0.36%. Sequenced material: T cells isolated from PBMCs. These receptors came from a human donor in good health. Some clones in this sample may be carry-over from other donors' samples.

The chain recombines TRBV11-2 with TRBJ2-7; D is ambiguous. The CDR3 runs to 12 residues. Trimming shortened V by 1 base and J by 6 bases, and 7 bases separated the two germline ends. Germline V gene data show CDR1 as SGHAT and CDR2 as FQNNGV. CDR3 loop: CASSLGASEQYF. The CDR3 coding sequence is TGTGCCAGCAGCTTAGGGGCAAGCGAGCAGTACTTC.

This chain links TRBV6-1 with TRBJ1-6; D uncertain. The V end lost 4 bases, the J end lost 0 bases, and 13 bases lay between the germline ends. From germline, CDR1 is MNHNS and CDR2 SASEGT. The CDR3 loop spans 17 amino acids. The chain's CDR3 is CASSGSAGSSYNSPLHF. The CDR3 DNA reads as TGTGCCAGCAGTGGAAGTGCGGGTAGCTCCTATAATTCACCCCTCCACTTT.

This chain links TRBV28 with TRBJ2-7; 14 bases align to TRBD2. CDR1 is MDHEN, CDR2 SYDVKM, per germline. V shed 5 bases, J shed 5 bases, and the junction held 5 bases outside the gene matches. The CDR3 loop spans 15 amino acids. CDR3 in DNA: TGTGCCAGCAGTCCGGGACTAGCGGGAGAACACGAGCAGTACTTC. Amino acids: CASSPGLAGEHEQYF.

The chain couples TRBV6-5 to TRBJ2-4; 7 nucleotides agree with TRBD2. The junction had 4 bases not matched to a gene; V was cut back by 0 bases and J by 8 bases. The CDR3 has 14 residues. In germline, CDR1 is MNHEY, CDR2 SVGAGI. The CDR3: CASSYSREGDIQYF. CDR3 bases: TGTGCCAGCAGTTACTCAAGGGAGGGAGACATTCAGTACTTC.

This clone appeared once. This sequence joins TRBV9 and TRBJ1-1; no clear D. Germline V gene data show CDR1 as SGDLS and CDR2 as YYNGEE. Trimming pared 0 bases from V and 1 base from J, leaving 10 bases between. This CDR3 contains 15 residues. CDR3 in DNA: TGTGCCAGCAGCGTAGATCCGGGGTGGAACACTGAAGCTTTCTTT. Translated, it gives CASSVDPGWNTEAFF.

The chain joins TRBV11-2 to TRBJ2-5, with 7 bases that match TRBD2. Germline V CDR1 and CDR2: SGHAT, FQNNGV. V lost 3 bases and J lost 4; bases outside the gene matches: 11. CDR3 length: 16 residues. In nucleotides, the CDR3 is TGTGCCAGCAGCTTCGGCGGGGGTCTTCAGGGAGAGACCCAGTACTTC. It yields the protein CASSFGGGLQGETQYF.

The rearrangement links TRBV14 to TRBJ1-4; D perhaps matches TRBD1 (6 bases). Per the germline V gene, CDR1 is SGHDN and CDR2 is FVKESK. The CDR3 has 17 amino acids. V shed 4 bases and J shed 5 bases, with 20 bases lying between them. The CDR3 loop is CASSLTGTRKGNEKLFF. CDR3 in DNA: TGTGCCAGCAGCCTGACCGGGACAAGAAAGGGGAATGAAAAACTGTTTTTT.

The gene calls are TRBV28 and TRBJ2-2, with D possibly being TRBD1 (6 bases). V was cut by 8 bases and J by 0 bases, with 10 bases left in between. In germline, CDR1 is MDHEN, CDR2 SYDVKM. This CDR3 is built from 14 residues. DNA for the CDR3: TGTGCCAGCCGGACAGCGACGAACACCGGGGAGCTGTTTTTT. Translated: CASRTATNTGELFF.

CDR3 DNA: TGTGCCAGCAGAGGTACAGGGTGGAATGAAAAACTGTTTTTT. It is translated as CASRGTGWNEKLFF. The rearrangement joins TRBV7-9 to TRBJ1-4; TRBD1 might be the D (6 bases). Per germline, CDR1 SEHNR and CDR2 FQNEAQ (reference sequence). Trimming took off 6 bases at V and 5 bases at J, with 13 bases between the two ends. This CDR3 region has 14 residues.

V is TRBV5-1 and J is TRBJ2-1; D possibly corresponds to TRBD2 (6 bases). V shed 5 bases and J shed 4 bases, with 19 bases lying between them. Germline V gene lookup returns CDR1 SGHRS and CDR2 YFSETQ. This CDR3 contains 16 residues. The CDR3 loop is CASSSRRTNSYNEQFF. The CDR3 DNA reads as TGCGCCAGCAGTAGCCGAAGGACTAATTCGTACAATGAGCAGTTCTTC.

The V and J genes are TRBV5-1 and TRBJ2-1, with TRBD1 identical over 10 bases. CDR1 and CDR2 from the germline V gene are SGHRS and YFSETQ. V trimming: 0 bases; J trimming: 4 bases; junction bases outside the gene matches: 4. There are 16 residues in the CDR3. CDR3 region: CASSLGDRGGYNEQFF. The CDR3 nucleotides are TGCGCCAGCAGCTTGGGGGACAGGGGCGGGTACAATGAGCAGTTCTTC.

This clone showed up just once. The chain has TRBV7-9 and TRBJ2-3; D might be TRBD1 (6 bases). Germline V gives CDR1 SEHNR, CDR2 FQNEAQ (reference sequence). This CDR3 is 15 amino acids long. V lost 5 bases, J lost 6 bases, and 18 bases lay in between. The CDR3 coding sequence is TGTGCCAGCAGCCTAGGAACAGGGTTGGCGGATACGCAGTATTTT. Translated, it gives CASSLGTGLADTQYF.

The genes are TRBV10-3 and TRBJ2-1, with a weak D call TRBD1 (5 bases). Between the trimmed V and J ends, which lost 2 bases and 6 bases, there was a span of 8 bases. CDR1 and CDR2 (germline): ENHRY, SYGVKD. The length of the CDR3 is 13 residues. The CDR3 here is CAISERQRNEQFF. The CDR3 nucleotides are TGTGCCATCAGTGAGAGACAGCGCAATGAGCAGTTCTTC.

The V gene is TRBV5-4, the J gene TRBJ2-2; unclear D gene. Trimming left V 4 bases short and J 3 bases short, with 4 bases between. The CDR3 contains 12 residues. Germline V gene lookup returns CDR1 SGHNT and CDR2 YYREEE (reference sequence). The CDR3 spells CASSHYTGELFF. CDR3 in DNA: TGTGCCAGCAGCCACTACACCGGGGAGCTGTTTTTT.

The chain couples TRBV19 to TRBJ2-7; possibly TRBD2 for D (5 bases). V was clipped by 1 base and J by 5 bases, with 15 bases between them. Germline CDR1 LNHDA, CDR2 SQIVND (reference sequence). The CDR3 has 15 residues. CDR3 nucleotide sequence: TGTGCCAGTAGTATAGCCGACCCGGGATCCGACGAGCAGTACTTC. Translated, it gives CASSIADPGSDEQYF.

The chain carries TRBV6-5 and TRBJ2-2; TRBD2 matches 9 bases. V lost 4 bases and J lost 4; bases outside the gene matches: 4. The CDR3 runs to 15 residues. Germline V gene lookup returns CDR1 MNHEY and CDR2 SVGAGI. CDR3 in amino acids: CASSSLAGPTGELFF. Written as DNA, the CDR3 is TGTGCCAGCAGTTCTCTAGCGGGACCCACCGGGGAGCTGTTTTTT.

This chain joins TRBV4-1 and TRBJ2-3, with D perhaps matching TRBD2 (7 bases). Germline V gives CDR1 MGHRA, CDR2 YSYEKL. This CDR3 region has 15 residues. V shed 1 base and J shed 9 bases, with 17 bases lying between them. The CDR3 here is CASSQAGGGPGTQYF. CDR3 in DNA: TGCGCCAGCAGCCAAGCGGGCGGGGGCCCGGGCACGCAGTATTTT.

This chain links TRBV14 with TRBJ1-5; D is undetermined. The CDR3 totals 14 residues. Germline V gene sequence: CDR1 SGHDN, CDR2 FVKESK. The V gene lost 5 bases and the J gene lost 0 bases, with 8 bases spanning the gap. The chain's CDR3 is CASSSSNSNQPQHF. For the CDR3, the DNA is TGTGCCAGCAGCAGTAGCAATAGCAATCAGCCCCAGCATTTT.

The gene calls are TRBV5-4 and TRBJ1-2; 8 nucleotides align to TRBD1. V gave up 5 bases and J gave up 2 bases; unmatched junction bases: 2. CDR3 length: 13 residues. Germline assignment: CDR1 SGHNT and CDR2 YYREEE (reference sequence). CDR3 residues: CASRRDRNYGYTF. CDR3 coding DNA: TGTGCCAGCAGGAGGGACAGGAACTATGGCTACACCTTC.

A word on this clone: The junction departs from the called germline gene at one end, perhaps through a read error. The V gene is TRBV30, the J gene TRBJ2-1, with D maybe TRBD2 (5 bases). The CDR3 has 12 residues. CDR1 is GTSNPN and CDR2 is SVGIG in the germline V gene (reference sequence). This chain's CDR3 is CAWSTLGDEQFF. CDR3 sequence (DNA): TGCGCCTGGAGCACCCTGGGAGATGAGCAGTTCTTC.

This clone has only a few counts. The chain joins TRBV4-3 to TRBJ2-5, with 11 bases fitting TRBD1. The J segment lost 4 bases and the V segment lost 4 bases, leaving 5 bases of the junction unmatched. This CDR3 contains 15 residues. Germline V gene sequence: CDR1 LGHNA, CDR2 YSLEER. For the CDR3, the DNA is TGCGCCAGCAGCCCAGGGACAGGGGGTGTAGAGACCCAGTACTTC. This encodes CASSPGTGGVETQYF.

The chain uses TRBV11-2 and TRBJ2-2, with D possibly TRBD2 on 6 matching bases. Germline V gene data show CDR1 as SGHAT and CDR2 as FQNNGV. The CDR3 loop spans 18 amino acids. Trimming stripped 0 bases from V and 1 base from J, with 15 bases between. The CDR3 sequence: CASSLDRLDMLNTGELFF. DNA for the CDR3: TGTGCCAGCAGCTTAGATAGACTAGACATGTTGAACACCGGGGAGCTGTTTTTT.

The V gene is TRBV6-5, the J gene TRBJ2-7; D may be TRBD1 (6 bases). The CDR3 contains 12 residues. Germline CDR1 reads MNHEY; CDR2 reads SVGAGI. Trimming stripped 8 bases from V and 4 bases from J, with 12 bases between. CDR3 region: CASSEQGYEQYF. Written as DNA, the CDR3 is TGTGCCAGCTCAGAACAGGGATACGAGCAGTACTTC.

The gene calls are TRBV28 and TRBJ1-5; D is undetermined. The germline CDR1 and CDR2 sequences are MDHEN and SYDVKM. CDR3 length: 14 residues. Deletions cut 5 bases from V and 2 bases from J, with 10 bases between. This CDR3 is CASSGSARNQPQHF. Written as DNA, the CDR3 is TGTGCCAGCAGTGGCAGCGCCCGCAATCAGCCCCAGCATTTT.

The chain couples TRBV5-1 to TRBJ1-1; 9 nucleotides match TRBD1. V shed 2 bases and J 6 bases; nucleotides not matched to a gene: 11. Looked up from germline, CDR1 is SGHRS and CDR2 is YFSETQ. The CDR3 has 16 amino acids. The CDR3 DNA reads as TGCGCCAGCAGCTTTTCATCTACAGGGGGCATCGCTGAAGCTTTCTTT. Its translation is CASSFSSTGGIAEAFF.

CDR3 region: CASSLWQGPYEQYF. CDR3 DNA sequence: TGTGCCAGCAGCTTATGGCAGGGGCCATACGAGCAGTACTTC. The rearrangement links TRBV11-2 to TRBJ2-7; possibly TRBD1 for D (6 bases). The V end was cut by 2 bases, the J end by 4 bases, with 12 bases between. Germline lookup yields CDR1 SGHAT and CDR2 FQNNGV. CDR3 length: 14 residues.

CDR3: CASSEQGLAEIPDTQYF. The CDR3 DNA reads TGTGCCAGCAGCGAGCAGGGACTAGCGGAAATACCAGATACGCAGTATTTT. The rearrangement joins TRBV4-2 to TRBJ2-3; 11 bases agree with TRBD2. The CDR3 is 17 residues long. V lost 5 bases, J lost 4 bases, and 11 bases stayed unmatched. Germline values: CDR1 LGHNA, CDR2 YNFKEQ.